This T cell receptor beta chain comes out of a study of identical twins. TCRdb itself ran the 5' RACE reads through MiXCR, one entry per CDR3 protein. The profile shows 450,000 or so distinct CDR3 sequences, over 12% of them singletons. As for this clonotype: No antigen is known for it.

Overall study results and limits: In cord blood, abundant beta clonotypes had fewer insertions; memory showed no trend.

V gave up 3 bases and J gave up 5 bases, with 14 bases separating them. Germline V lookup: CDR1 SGHNT, CDR2 YENEEA. The CDR3 runs 14 residues. These records were also assigned to another study, of yellow fever vaccine responses in identical twins. As that report states: Vaccine-induced T cell responses in twins were reportedly observed to appear partly convergent, partly personalized.

The genes are TRBV11-3 and TRBJ2-7; the D gene could be TRBD1 or TRBD2 (6 bases each). The TCR comes from a woman between 18 and 29 years old in good health. The sequencing input was CD4+ T cells sorted from blood. The CDR3 nucleotides are TGTGCCAGCAGCTTTATCGGGGGCACCCACGAGCAGTACTTC. Protein product: CASSFIGGTHEQYF.